This entry is about one T cell receptor beta chain. The sample belongs to a study of CD8 T cells in Susac syndrome. CD8+ and CD4+ T cells from blood underwent TCR beta sequencing, which was carried out in a high-throughput format. Through negative isolation, CD4+ and CD8+ T cells were obtained, while TEMRA cells were enriched using FACS. RNA, at about 0.5 to 1 ug, was reverse transcribed with random hexamers. Amplification of TCR beta CDR3 was carried out by immunoSEQ multiplex PCR, which covered 54 Vbeta and 13 Jbeta segments. TCRdb fed the immunoSEQ multiplex PCR reads into MiXCR, producing one record per CDR3 protein. Of 130,000 or so distinct CDR3 sequences listed, 65% to 90% are singletons. This TCR was recovered from a human donor with multiple sclerosis. Sequencing was performed on CD8+ T cells from PBMCs.

The CDR3 DNA reads TGTGCCAGCAGCTTAGGGACAGGCGGTGAAGCTTTCTTT. It translates to CASSLGTGGEAFF. The genes are TRBV11-3 and TRBJ1-1, with TRBD1 matching 7 bases. CDR3 size: 13 residues. The junction had 3 bases not matched to a gene; V was cut back by 1 base and J by 7 bases. The germline CDR1 and CDR2 sequences are SGHNT and YENEEA. The whole variable domain, filled in from reference TRBV11-3 and TRBJ1-1, reads EAGVVQSPRYKIIEKKQPVAFWCNPISGHNTLYWYLQNLGQGPELLIRYENEEAVDDSQLPKDRFSAERLKGVDSTLKIQPAELGDSAVYLCASSLGTGGEAFFGQGTRLTVV.